This T cell receptor (beta chain) was profiled in a study of cytomegalovirus exposure and HLA in healthy donors. Both 60 Vbeta primers and 13 Jbeta primers went into the PCR. Only in-frame clones appear in the TCRdb table, and some are missing; sequencing was by immunoSEQ multiplex PCR. The sample lists around 170,000 clones, over 75% seen once, with more than 0.45% in the top ten. As to this clone: What it recognizes is unknown.

General observations from the study: Cytomegalovirus-associated status was assigned to some 160 TCR beta chains. Apart from CMV serostatus, no immune exposure information was available.

V dropped 1 base and J dropped 8 bases, with 12 bases sitting between them. Germline-derived CDR1 and CDR2 are SGHAT and FQDESV (reference sequence). This CDR3 contains 14 residues. V gene TRBV11-1 combines with J gene TRBJ2-1; D perhaps matches TRBD1 (5 bases). The sample comprised PBMCs. This clonotype originated in a woman in her 50s in good health and CMV-seronegative. CDR3 coding DNA: TGTGCCAGCAGCTTAGATGGGGCCGATGATGAGCAGTTCTTC. Protein sequence: CASSLDGADDEQFF.